The clone carrying this T cell receptor beta chain was recorded at least ten times. The target antigen is unknown. This CDR3 comprises 14 residues. Germline V gives CDR1 SGHTA, CDR2 FQGNSA. The germline V and J ends were trimmed by 2 bases and 2 bases, with 7 bases remaining between them. The sample originates from a study of T cell repertoires in cytomegalovirus infection. Overall study: HLA-B-restricted CMV epitopes that are well studied, plus recently identified HLA-C-restricted ones, were used by the study.

Via MiXCR, TCRdb re-called the reads, giving one row per CDR3 protein. The sample lists roughly 730,000 distinct CDR3 sequences; 30% to 35% were seen once. Sequences were derived from cultured PBMCs, sampled from culture after CMV antigen stimulation. This sequence was found in a human donor in good health (CMV status not recorded). Some clones in this sample may be carry-over from other donors' samples. The rearrangement joins TRBV7-2 to TRBJ2-4; D call uncertain. CDR3 in DNA: TGTGCCAGCAGCTTAACCGGGCCCAAAAACATTCAGTACTTC. It encodes CASSLTGPKNIQYF.